This T cell receptor beta chain derives from a study of T cell responses to AZD1222 COVID-19 vaccine. Germline V gene sequence: CDR1 MNHNY, CDR2 SVGAGI (reference sequence). J lost 2 bases, V lost 5 bases, and 6 bases had no gene match. The CDR3 length is 15 residues. Generated by immunoSEQ multiplex PCR, the TCRdb table keeps only in-frame clones and is missing some. The repertoire has approximately 90,000 clones, roughly nine tenths of them found once; the top ten carry 3.7%. The chain joins TRBV6-6 to TRBJ1-2, with 9 bases identical to TRBD1. This specimen consisted of peripheral blood, obtained on day 0 of AZD1222 vaccination. This clonotype originated in an adult in good health. The CDR3 sequence: CASSPGTGWNYGYTF. The CDR3 region has the DNA TGTGCCAGCAGTCCAGGGACAGGGTGGAACTATGGCTACACCTTC.